The rows below give T cell receptor beta chains drawn from one sample of a study of low-dose radiotherapy and immunotherapy resistance in tumors. Via MiXCR, TCRdb re-called the reads, giving one row per CDR3 protein. The data contain around 100,000 distinct CDR3 sequences, about a fifth of them singletons. Sequenced material: PBMCs, taken after low-dose radiotherapy plus immunotherapy. These TCRs come from a male donor with prostate cancer. The conserved cysteine and the conserved F or W are not part of the CDR3 here.

cdr3_aa: ASAARGGQGTVGELF
j_call: TRBJ2-2
v_call: TRBV6-8

cdr3_aa: ASSPGTGPYEQY
j_call: TRBJ2-7
v_call: TRBV19

cdr3_aa: ASSRTGRDGYT
j_call: TRBJ1-2
v_call: TRBV4-1

cdr3_aa: ASSYSSTITDTQY
j_call: TRBJ2-3
v_call: TRBV6-5

cdr3_aa: SATPGTTNNEQF
j_call: TRBJ2-1
v_call: TRBV20-1

cdr3_aa: ASSYQGAGEKLF
j_call: TRBJ1-4
v_call: TRBV6-2/TRBV6-3

cdr3_aa: ASSRDGSSYEQY
j_call: TRBJ2-7
v_call: TRBV19

cdr3_aa: ASSDSGQSTDTQY
j_call: TRBJ2-3
v_call: TRBV7-6

cdr3_aa: ASSQSRLGEQY
j_call: TRBJ2-7
v_call: TRBV4-1

cdr3_aa: AISDEGTANTEAF
j_call: TRBJ1-1
v_call: TRBV10-3

cdr3_aa: ASSARDFETQY
j_call: TRBJ2-5
v_call: TRBV3-1

cdr3_aa: ASSHRDRVGGDTGELF
j_call: TRBJ2-2
v_call: TRBV7-9

cdr3_aa: ATTIGQANTEAF
j_call: TRBJ1-1
v_call: TRBV6-1

cdr3_aa: ASCQYTDTQY
j_call: TRBJ2-3
v_call: TRBV2

cdr3_aa: ASRPDRGVTGELF
j_call: TRBJ2-2
v_call: TRBV19

cdr3_aa: ASSPRQKETQY
j_call: TRBJ2-5
v_call: TRBV7-2

cdr3_aa: ASSTQYVNYGYT
j_call: TRBJ1-2
v_call: TRBV6-2/TRBV6-3

cdr3_aa: ASRSTGPGEKLF
j_call: TRBJ1-4
v_call: TRBV12-3/TRBV12-4

cdr3_aa: ASSPPGAEYTEAF
j_call: TRBJ1-1
v_call: TRBV5-1

cdr3_aa: SVEVGQGLNTEAF
j_call: TRBJ1-1
v_call: TRBV29-1

cdr3_aa: ASSPGTGGGEGYT
j_call: TRBJ1-2
v_call: TRBV18

cdr3_aa: ASSYSAPGRASTDTQY
j_call: TRBJ2-3
v_call: TRBV6-5

cdr3_aa: ASSQIGAEQF
j_call: TRBJ2-1
v_call: TRBV3-1

cdr3_aa: SVGAGSGDTQY
j_call: TRBJ2-3
v_call: TRBV29-1

cdr3_aa: ASTPSGGAADTQY
j_call: TRBJ2-3
v_call: TRBV19

cdr3_aa: SAVRTSNQPQH
j_call: TRBJ1-5
v_call: TRBV20-1

cdr3_aa: ASTPWGAGLNTEAF
j_call: TRBJ1-1
v_call: TRBV9

cdr3_aa: SLFVNTEAF
j_call: TRBJ1-1
v_call: TRBV29-1

cdr3_aa: AWSVPGFPTYEQY
j_call: TRBJ2-7
v_call: TRBV30

cdr3_aa: SAREARGNEKLF
j_call: TRBJ1-4
v_call: TRBV20-1

cdr3_aa: ASSLRRGMNEKLF
j_call: TRBJ1-4
v_call: TRBV13

cdr3_aa: ASSQDRGRDHVGETQY
j_call: TRBJ2-5
v_call: TRBV4-1

cdr3_aa: ASSGTRGRDTQY
j_call: TRBJ2-3
v_call: TRBV27

cdr3_aa: SAQTGGASYEQY
j_call: TRBJ2-7
v_call: TRBV20-1

cdr3_aa: ASSSPPREQY
j_call: TRBJ2-7
v_call: TRBV5-4

cdr3_aa: ASSPGLGRGYT
j_call: TRBJ1-2
v_call: TRBV3-1

cdr3_aa: ASSEGAGENIQY
j_call: TRBJ2-4
v_call: TRBV2

cdr3_aa: ASRSNGNTIY
j_call: TRBJ1-3
v_call: TRBV19

cdr3_aa: ASSEEYNSPLH
j_call: TRBJ1-6
v_call: TRBV2

cdr3_aa: ASSASGGTGGTSGNTIY
j_call: TRBJ1-3
v_call: TRBV7-9

cdr3_aa: ASSPRDRANEQF
j_call: TRBJ2-1
v_call: TRBV5-1

cdr3_aa: ASIRGRNTEAF
j_call: TRBJ1-1
v_call: TRBV6-2/TRBV6-3

cdr3_aa: ASSSGLAGDTQY
j_call: TRBJ2-3
v_call: TRBV7-9

cdr3_aa: ASSPPPSGPWGDEQF
j_call: TRBJ2-1
v_call: TRBV3-1

cdr3_aa: ASSLGLAGHNEQF
j_call: TRBJ2-1
v_call: TRBV7-3

cdr3_aa: ASSDPRGFEGEQF
j_call: TRBJ2-1
v_call: TRBV6-2/TRBV6-3

cdr3_aa: ASSYSHRGNTIY
j_call: TRBJ1-3
v_call: TRBV6-2/TRBV6-3

cdr3_aa: ASSLGAARTGELF
j_call: TRBJ2-2
v_call: TRBV5-1

cdr3_aa: ASSEEGSLAGVGRISETQY
j_call: TRBJ2-5
v_call: TRBV25-1

cdr3_aa: ASSFTGQGGNEQY
j_call: TRBJ2-7
v_call: TRBV27

cdr3_aa: ASSFGSDEQY
j_call: TRBJ2-7
v_call: TRBV6-6

cdr3_aa: SAASVEETQY
j_call: TRBJ2-5
v_call: TRBV20-1